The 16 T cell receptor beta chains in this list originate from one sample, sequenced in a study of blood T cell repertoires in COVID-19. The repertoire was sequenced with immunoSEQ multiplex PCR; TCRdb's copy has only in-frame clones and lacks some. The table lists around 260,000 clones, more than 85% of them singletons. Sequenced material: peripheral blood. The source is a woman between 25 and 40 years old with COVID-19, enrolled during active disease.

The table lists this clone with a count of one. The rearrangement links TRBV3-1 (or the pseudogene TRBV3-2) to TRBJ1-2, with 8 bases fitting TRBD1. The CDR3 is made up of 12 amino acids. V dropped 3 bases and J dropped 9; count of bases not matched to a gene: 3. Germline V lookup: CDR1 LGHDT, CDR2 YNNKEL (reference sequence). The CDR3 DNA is TGTGCCAGCAGCCATCGACAGGGGAGCTACACCTTC. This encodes CASSHRQGSYTF.

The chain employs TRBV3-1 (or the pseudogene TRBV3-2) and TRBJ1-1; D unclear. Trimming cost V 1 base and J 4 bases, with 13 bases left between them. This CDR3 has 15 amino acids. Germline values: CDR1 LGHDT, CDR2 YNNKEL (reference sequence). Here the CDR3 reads CASSQVRTLATEAFF. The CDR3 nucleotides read TGTGCCAGCAGCCAAGTGAGGACTTTGGCCACTGAAGCTTTCTTT.

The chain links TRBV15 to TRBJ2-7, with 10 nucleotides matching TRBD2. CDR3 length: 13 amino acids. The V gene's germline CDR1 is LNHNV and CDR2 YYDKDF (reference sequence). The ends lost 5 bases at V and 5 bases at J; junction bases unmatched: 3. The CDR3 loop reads CATSAGLADEQYF. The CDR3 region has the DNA TGTGCCACCAGCGCCGGACTAGCGGACGAGCAGTACTTC.

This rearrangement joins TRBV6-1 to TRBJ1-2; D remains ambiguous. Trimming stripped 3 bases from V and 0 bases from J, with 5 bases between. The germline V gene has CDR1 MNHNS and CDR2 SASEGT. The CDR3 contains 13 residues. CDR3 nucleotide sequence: TGTGCCAGCAGTGAGGGCCCTAACTATGGCTACACCTTC. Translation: CASSEGPNYGYTF.

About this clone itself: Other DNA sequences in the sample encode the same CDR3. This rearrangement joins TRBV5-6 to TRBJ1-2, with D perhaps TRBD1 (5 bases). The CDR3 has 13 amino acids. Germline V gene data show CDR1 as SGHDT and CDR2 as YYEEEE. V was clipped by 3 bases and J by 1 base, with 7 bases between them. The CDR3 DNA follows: TGTGCCAGCAGCTCGCAGGGTAACTATGGCTACACCTTC. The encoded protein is CASSSQGNYGYTF.

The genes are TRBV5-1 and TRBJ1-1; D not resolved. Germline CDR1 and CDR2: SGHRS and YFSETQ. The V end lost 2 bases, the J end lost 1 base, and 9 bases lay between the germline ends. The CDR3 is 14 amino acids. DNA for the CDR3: TGCGCCAGCAGCTTCGTTTCCGGGAACACTGAAGCTTTCTTT. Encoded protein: CASSFVSGNTEAFF.

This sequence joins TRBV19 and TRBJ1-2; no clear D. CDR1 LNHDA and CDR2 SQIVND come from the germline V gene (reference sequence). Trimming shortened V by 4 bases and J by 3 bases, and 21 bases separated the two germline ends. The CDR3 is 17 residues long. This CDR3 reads CASSKALGESGDYGYTF. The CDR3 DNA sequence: TGTGCCAGTAGTAAAGCCCTGGGTGAAAGCGGGGACTATGGCTACACCTTC. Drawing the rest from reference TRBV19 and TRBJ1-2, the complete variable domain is DGGITQSPKYLFRKEGQNVTLSCEQNLNHDAMYWYRQDPGQGLRLIYYSQIVNDFQKGDIAEGYSVSREKKESFPLTVTSAQKNPTAFYLCASSKALGESGDYGYTFGSGTRLTVV.

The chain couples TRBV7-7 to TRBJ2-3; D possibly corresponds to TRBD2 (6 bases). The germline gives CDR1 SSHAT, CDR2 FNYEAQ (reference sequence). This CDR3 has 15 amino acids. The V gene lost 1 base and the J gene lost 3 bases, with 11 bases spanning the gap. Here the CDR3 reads CASSLGPGDTDTQYF. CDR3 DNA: TGTGCCAGCAGCTTAGGTCCGGGAGATACAGATACGCAGTATTTT.

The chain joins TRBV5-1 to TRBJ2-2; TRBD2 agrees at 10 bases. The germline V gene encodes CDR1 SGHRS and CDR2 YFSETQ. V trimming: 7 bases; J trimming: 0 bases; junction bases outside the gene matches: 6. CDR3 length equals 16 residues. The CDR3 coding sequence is TGCGCCAGCGGCTCGACTAGCGGGTCGAACACCGGGGAGCTGTTTTTT. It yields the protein CASGSTSGSNTGELFF.

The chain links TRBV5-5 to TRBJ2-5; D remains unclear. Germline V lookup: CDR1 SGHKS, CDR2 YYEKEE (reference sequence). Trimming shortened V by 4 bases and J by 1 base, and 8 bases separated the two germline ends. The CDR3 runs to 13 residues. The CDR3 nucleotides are TGTGCCAGCAGCGATGACACCCAAGAGACCCAGTACTTC. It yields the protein CASSDDTQETQYF.

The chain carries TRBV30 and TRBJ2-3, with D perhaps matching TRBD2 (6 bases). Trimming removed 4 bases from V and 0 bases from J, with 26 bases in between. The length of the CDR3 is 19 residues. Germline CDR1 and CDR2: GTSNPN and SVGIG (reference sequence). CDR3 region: CAWKGGGKHSSLSTDTQYF. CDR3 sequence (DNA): TGTGCCTGGAAGGGAGGAGGAAAACACAGCAGCCTAAGCACAGATACGCAGTATTTT.

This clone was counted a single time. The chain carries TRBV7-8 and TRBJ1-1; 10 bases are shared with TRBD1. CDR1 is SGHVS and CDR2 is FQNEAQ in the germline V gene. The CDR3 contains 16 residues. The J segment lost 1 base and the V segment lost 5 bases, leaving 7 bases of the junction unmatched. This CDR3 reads CASSVRQGAWNTEAFF. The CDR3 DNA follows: TGTGCCAGCAGCGTCAGACAGGGGGCTTGGAACACTGAAGCTTTCTTT. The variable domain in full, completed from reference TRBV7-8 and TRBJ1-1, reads GAGVSQSPRYKVAKRGQDVALRCDPISGHVSLFWYQQALGQGPEFLTYFQNEAQLDKSGLPSDRFFAERPEGSVSTLKIQRTQQEDSAVYLCASSVRQGAWNTEAFFGQGTRLTVV.

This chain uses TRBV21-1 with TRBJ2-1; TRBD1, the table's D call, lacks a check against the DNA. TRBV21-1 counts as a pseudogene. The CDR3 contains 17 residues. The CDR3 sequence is CASSLPRTGDFYNEQFF. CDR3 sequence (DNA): TGTGCCAGCAGCCTCCCCAGAACAGGCGACTTTTACAATGAGCAGTTCTTC.

CDR3: CASNRVTGNTIYF. DNA of the CDR3: TGTGCCTCCAACAGGGTGACTGGAAACACCATATATTTT. The V and J genes are TRBV30 and TRBJ1-3, with D possibly matching TRBD1 (6 bases). CDR1 and CDR2 (germline): GTSNPN, SVGIG (reference sequence). The CDR3 totals 13 residues. Trimming cost V 7 bases and J 2 bases, with 12 bases left between them.

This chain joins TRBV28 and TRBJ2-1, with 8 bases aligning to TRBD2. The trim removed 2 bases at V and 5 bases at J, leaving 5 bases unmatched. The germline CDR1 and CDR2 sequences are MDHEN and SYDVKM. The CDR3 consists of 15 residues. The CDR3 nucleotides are TGTGCCAGCAGTTTAGCCGGACTAGCCCACAATGAGCAGTTCTTC. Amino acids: CASSLAGLAHNEQFF.

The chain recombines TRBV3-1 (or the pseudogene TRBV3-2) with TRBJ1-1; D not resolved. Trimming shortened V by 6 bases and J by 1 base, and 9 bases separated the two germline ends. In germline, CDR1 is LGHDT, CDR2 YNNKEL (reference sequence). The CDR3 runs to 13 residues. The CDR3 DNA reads TGTGCCAGCAGGACAACAGAGAACACTGAAGCTTTCTTT. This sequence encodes CASRTTENTEAFF.